One and the same sample provided the 13 T cell receptor beta chains below, sequenced in a study of T-cell memory formation after mild COVID-19. TCRdb used MiXCR to reprocess the 5' RACE reads, holding one entry per CDR3 protein. The sample has 500,000 to 650,000 distinct CDR3 sequences, about 20% seen once. The sequencing input was PBMCs or a T cell subset sorted from them (not recorded which). Every receptor here comes from an adult woman who had mild COVID-19 (a few samples of this study predate the infection). Cell type and time point are not known.

The gene calls are TRBV29-1 and TRBJ2-5, with 8 positions matching TRBD1. Trimming cost V 7 bases and J 0 bases; bases outside gene matches: 7. CDR3 size: 14 residues. CDR1 and CDR2 (germline): SQVTM, ANQGSEA. The DNA of the CDR3 is TGCAGCGCCGAGGGGACAGGTAACCAAGAGACCCAGTACTTC. This translates into CSAEGTGNQETQYF. The full variable domain, its missing parts supplied by reference TRBV29-1 and TRBJ2-5, is SAVISQKPSRDICQRGTSLTIQCQVDSQVTMMFWYRQQPGQSLTLIATANQGSEATYESGFVIDKFPISRPNLTFSTLTVSNMSPEDSSIYLCSAEGTGNQETQYFGPGTRLLVL.

This chain links TRBV11-2 with TRBJ2-5, with no clear D. Germline values: CDR1 SGHAT, CDR2 FQNNGV. Trimming removed 5 bases at V and 5 bases at J, with 9 bases between. The CDR3 is made up of 12 amino acids. The CDR3, as DNA: TGTGCCAGCAGCCCCCACCCGGAGACCCAGTACTTC. Protein: CASSPHPETQYF.

The chain uses TRBV7-9 and TRBJ2-5; D gene unclear. Germline V gene sequence: CDR1 SEHNR, CDR2 FQNEAQ (reference sequence). Trimming shortened V by 0 bases and J by 3 bases, and 5 bases separated the two germline ends. This CDR3 is 13 amino acids long. The CDR3 here is CASSLALEETQYF. Written as DNA, the CDR3 is TGTGCCAGCAGCTTAGCCCTAGAAGAGACCCAGTACTTC. The whole variable domain, remainder taken from reference TRBV7-9 and TRBJ2-5, is DTGVSQNPRHKITKRGQNVTFRCDPISEHNRLYWYRQTLGQGPEFLTYFQNEAQLEKSRLLSDRFSAERPKGSFSTLEIQRTEQGDSAMYLCASSLALEETQYFGPGTRLLVL.

This clonotype has only a few counts. A much larger clone lies a single base off, so this may be a read error. This chain joins TRBV18 and TRBJ1-6; TRBD1 agrees at 9 bases. This CDR3 has 16 residues. CDR1 is KGHSH, CDR2 LQKENI, per germline. The CDR3 protein is CAISPFWDRANSPLHF. In DNA, the CDR3 is TGTGCCATCTCACCATTTTGGGACAGGGCAAATTCACCCCTCCACTTT.

In its sample, this clonotype was seen many times. The J gene is TRBJ2-2, the V gene TRBV27; no reliable D call. Trimming stripped 3 bases from V and 7 bases from J, with 9 bases between. This CDR3 region has 13 residues. Germline CDR1 reads MNHEY; CDR2 reads SMNVEV (reference sequence). The CDR3 loop reads CASSFPTGGELFF. The CDR3 DNA reads as TGTGCCAGCAGTTTCCCAACCGGCGGGGAGCTGTTTTTT.

The chain recombines TRBV5-1 with TRBJ2-5; D gene ambiguous. The CDR3 totals 16 residues. The V and J ends lost 0 bases and 5 bases respectively, with 17 bases between them. Looked up from germline, CDR1 is SGHRS and CDR2 is YFSETQ. CDR3 protein: CASSLGVEPSGETQYF. The CDR3 region has the DNA TGCGCCAGCAGCTTGGGAGTGGAGCCCTCGGGTGAGACCCAGTACTTC.

This clonotype has just a few counts. This chain uses TRBV6-1 with TRBJ1-2; D is perhaps TRBD1 (5 bases). The CDR3 extends over 14 amino acids. V was cut by 10 bases and J by 4 bases, with 19 bases left in between. CDR1 and CDR2 from the germline V gene are MNHNS and SASEGT. The CDR3 nucleotides read TGTGCCACCCGATCAGGGTATCCGGGCTATGGCTACACCTTC. It translates to CATRSGYPGYGYTF.

CDR3 sequence: CASSGGQGNTGELFF. In DNA, the CDR3 is TGTGCCAGCAGTGGGGGACAGGGGAACACCGGGGAGCTGTTTTTT. This sequence joins TRBV2 and TRBJ2-2; TRBD1 agrees at 9 bases. This CDR3 contains 15 residues. The germline V gene encodes CDR1 SNHLY and CDR2 FYNNEI. Trimming took 4 bases from V and 1 from J; bases not matched to a gene: 1.

This clonotype occurred a few times. This chain joins TRBV5-1 and TRBJ2-1; a weak D match, TRBD1 (5 bases). V dropped 4 bases and J dropped 8 bases, with 19 bases sitting between them. Germline values: CDR1 SGHRS, CDR2 YFSETQ. CDR3 length equals 15 residues. The CDR3 coding sequence is TGCGCCAGCAGCCTAACCCCAGCCGCCAGGGATGAGCAGTTCTTC. This translates into CASSLTPAARDEQFF.

V gene TRBV6-5 combines with J gene TRBJ2-5, with 7 bases fitting TRBD1. Trimming cost V 5 bases and J 4 bases; bases outside gene matches: 7. Germline V CDR1 and CDR2: MNHEY, SVGAGI. The CDR3 is 14 residues long. The CDR3 DNA sequence: TGTGCCAGCAGTGCTACAGGGGTTGGAGAGACCCAGTACTTC. It codes for CASSATGVGETQYF.

In its sample, this clonotype was seen a few times. The chain uses TRBV7-9 and TRBJ2-7; 9 bases fit TRBD2. This CDR3 comprises 15 residues. Germline CDR1 SEHNR, CDR2 FQNEAQ (reference sequence). The V segment lost 5 bases and the J segment 2 bases; nucleotides outside the gene matches: 7. The CDR3, as DNA: TGTGCCAGCAGCGCGACTAGCGGATTAACCTACGAGCAGTACTTC. Its protein is CASSATSGLTYEQYF.

This clonotype was seen a handful of times. The chain recombines TRBV20-1 with TRBJ1-5; D is undetermined. The CDR3 totals 14 residues. The germline V and J ends were trimmed by 4 bases and 5 bases, with 15 bases remaining between them. Germline V gene lookup returns CDR1 DFQATT and CDR2 SNEGSKA (reference sequence). Here the CDR3 reads CSAMDGEYDQPQHF. CDR3 nucleotide sequence: TGCAGTGCTATGGACGGGGAGTACGATCAGCCCCAGCATTTT.

In its sample, this clonotype was seen a few times. The rearrangement joins TRBV20-1 to TRBJ2-3, with D perhaps given as TRBD1 or TRBD2 (5 bases each). The V end lost 6 bases, the J end lost 6 bases, and 19 bases lay between the germline ends. The CDR3 contains 14 residues. Germline CDR1 is DFQATT and CDR2 is SNEGSKA (reference sequence). CDR3 bases: TGCAGTGCCCCGGGACCATCGCAGTCTGATACGCAGTATTTT. It yields the protein CSAPGPSQSDTQYF.